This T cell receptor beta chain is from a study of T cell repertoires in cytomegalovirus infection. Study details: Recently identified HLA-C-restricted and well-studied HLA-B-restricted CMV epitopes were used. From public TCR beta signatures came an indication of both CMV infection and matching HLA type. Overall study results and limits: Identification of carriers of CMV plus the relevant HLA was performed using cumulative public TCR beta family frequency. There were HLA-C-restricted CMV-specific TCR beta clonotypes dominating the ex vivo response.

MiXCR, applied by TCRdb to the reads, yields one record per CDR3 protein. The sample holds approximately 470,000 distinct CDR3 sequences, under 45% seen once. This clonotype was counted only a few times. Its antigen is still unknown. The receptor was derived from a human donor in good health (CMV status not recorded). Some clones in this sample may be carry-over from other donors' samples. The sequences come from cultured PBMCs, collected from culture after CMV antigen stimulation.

CDR3 DNA sequence: TGCGCCAGCAGCTTGGAGGGTTCGGGCTACGAGCAGTACTTC. Translation gives CASSLEGSGYEQYF. This chain uses TRBV5-1 with TRBJ2-7, with D unclear. Trimming left V 0 bases short and J 3 bases short, with 10 bases between. CDR3 size: 14 residues. The germline CDR1 and CDR2 sequences are SGHRS and YFSETQ. The whole variable domain, remainder taken from reference TRBV5-1 and TRBJ2-7, is KAGVTQTPRYLIKTRGQQVTLSCSPISGHRSVSWYQQTPGQGLQFLFEYFSETQRNKGNFPGRFSGRQFSNSRSEMNVSTLELGDSALYLCASSLEGSGYEQYFGPGTRLTVT.